The 19 T cell receptor beta chains reported below all come from one sample, sequenced in a study of blood T cell repertoires in COVID-19. Assay used: immunoSEQ multiplex PCR; TCRdb lists only in-frame clones, some missing. This table holds about 280,000 clones, around 86% found once. Input material: peripheral blood. The receptors shown here come from a man between 35 and 55 years old with active or convalescent COVID-19.

This chain uses TRBV6-5 with TRBJ2-3; 11 nucleotides match TRBD1. This CDR3 has 14 amino acids. CDR1 and CDR2 from the germline V gene are MNHEY and SVGAGI. The V and J ends lost 6 bases and 4 bases, in that order; junction bases with no gene match: 3. The CDR3 DNA follows: TGTGCCAGCAGACAGGGACAGGGGGCAGATACGCAGTATTTT. This translates into CASRQGQGADTQYF.

The chain couples TRBV5-4 to TRBJ2-5, with 7 bases identical to TRBD1. The germline CDR1 and CDR2 sequences are SGHNT and YYREEE (reference sequence). The CDR3 spans 14 residues. V was clipped by 1 base and J by 3 bases; unmatched bases: 3. This CDR3 reads CASSLRTGKETQYF. The CDR3, as DNA: TGTGCCAGCAGCTTGAGGACAGGAAAAGAGACCCAGTACTTC.

The V gene is TRBV7-2, the J gene TRBJ1-4; tentatively, D is TRBD1 (6 bases). Germline loops: CDR1 SGHTA, CDR2 FQGNSA. Trimming stripped 5 bases from V and 7 bases from J, with 17 bases between. The CDR3 is 15 residues long. CDR3 sequence (DNA): TGTGCCAGCAGCGAAGGGGGGGCGCTGGCTGAAAAACTGTTTTTT. As protein: CASSEGGALAEKLFF.

The chain couples TRBV27 to TRBJ1-2, with TRBD1 matching 7 bases. The CDR3 is 17 amino acids. Trimming removed 7 bases from V and 4 bases from J; junction bases left unmatched: 18. Germline V gives CDR1 MNHEY, CDR2 SMNVEV (reference sequence). The CDR3 DNA follows: TGTGCCAGCACTACTGTCCGCCGGGACAGACCTTTCTATGGCTACACCTTC. Its translation is CASTTVRRDRPFYGYTF.

The chain joins TRBV10-3 to TRBJ1-2; no reliable D call. The V gene lost 2 bases and the J gene lost 8 bases, with 12 bases spanning the gap. CDR3 size: 13 residues. Germline V gene lookup returns CDR1 ENHRY and CDR2 SYGVKD. CDR3 loop: CAISEGSLGGYTF. CDR3 sequence (DNA): TGTGCCATCAGTGAGGGCAGCCTCGGGGGCTACACCTTC.

The genes are TRBV12-3 or TRBV12-4 and TRBJ1-2, with a possible D match to TRBD1 (6 bases). Trimming took 6 bases from V and 7 from J, leaving 15 bases between them. The CDR3 is made up of 13 amino acids. The CDR3 DNA is TGTGCCAGCAGGAGTTCTACAGGGCTTGGCTACACCTTC. Translation: CASRSSTGLGYTF.

This clone was seen a few times. The J gene is TRBJ1-1, the V gene TRBV27, with D perhaps matching TRBD1 (5 bases). CDR1 and CDR2 (germline): MNHEY, SMNVEV (reference sequence). The CDR3 extends over 13 amino acids. V was trimmed by 11 bases and J by 7 bases, leaving 20 bases between them. DNA for the CDR3: TGTGCCTGCCGGGGGGGAACCGAATGTGAAGCTTTCTTT. Encoded protein: CACRGGTECEAFF.

In this sample, this clone turned up once. The chain's CDR3 is CAWSRGGIIPPEQFF. CDR3 bases: TGTGCCTGGAGTAGGGGCGGGATCATCCCCCCTGAGCAGTTCTTC. This chain connects TRBV30 to TRBJ2-1; D possibly corresponds to TRBD2 (6 bases). The CDR3 covers 15 residues. Per the germline V gene, CDR1 is GTSNPN and CDR2 is SVGIG (reference sequence). V was cut by 2 bases and J by 9 bases, with 20 bases left in between. Looking up the rest from reference TRBV30 and TRBJ2-1 gives the full variable domain: SQTIHQWPATLVQPVGSPLSLECTVEGTSNPNLYWYRQAAGRGLQLLFYSVGIGQISSEVPQNLSASRPQDRQFILSSKKLLLSDSGFYLCAWSRGGIIPPEQFFGPGTRLTVL.

V gene TRBV25-1 combines with J gene TRBJ2-7; D is possibly TRBD1 (6 bases). V was pared by 6 bases and J by 0 bases, with 9 bases between. CDR1 is MGHDK and CDR2 is SYGVNS in the germline V gene. This CDR3 has 13 residues. In nucleotides, the CDR3 is TGTGCCAGCAGGAAACAGGGCTCCTACGAGCAGTACTTC. Encoded protein: CASRKQGSYEQYF.

The chain carries TRBV11-3 and TRBJ2-1; D perhaps matches TRBD2 (6 bases). The ends were cut back, 0 bases at V and 4 bases at J, with 7 bases in the middle. The CDR3 runs to 14 residues. Looked up from germline, CDR1 is SGHNT and CDR2 is YENEEA. The CDR3 sequence is CASSLEREYNEQFF. CDR3 DNA sequence: TGTGCCAGCAGCTTAGAGCGGGAATACAATGAGCAGTTCTTC.

This chain links TRBV13 with TRBJ2-3, with a weak D call TRBD2 (5 bases). V shed 7 bases and J shed 4 bases, with 21 bases lying between them. This CDR3 spans 16 amino acids. Germline V CDR1 and CDR2: PRHDT, FYEKMQ (reference sequence). The CDR3 loop reads CASTQRSLTAADTQYF. The CDR3 DNA reads TGTGCCAGCACCCAGCGGTCCCTGACGGCCGCAGATACGCAGTATTTT.

The V call is TRBV27, the J call TRBJ1-1; D is uncertain. V was shortened by 4 bases and J by 2 bases, with 8 bases between the two germline ends. The CDR3 length is 13 residues. CDR1 is MNHEY and CDR2 is SMNVEV in the germline V gene (reference sequence). The DNA for the CDR3 is TGTGCCAGCAGTTCTCACATTAACACTGAAGCTTTCTTT. Translating it yields CASSSHINTEAFF.

The V and J genes are TRBV7-9 and TRBJ2-3, with 7 bases fitting TRBD1. The V segment lost 5 bases and the J segment 6 bases; nucleotides outside the gene matches: 5. Germline V gene data show CDR1 as SEHNR and CDR2 as FQNEAQ (reference sequence). The length of the CDR3 is 13 residues. The chain's CDR3 is CASSLTGLDTQYF. CDR3 in DNA: TGTGCCAGCAGCCTGACAGGGTTGGATACGCAGTATTTT.

The genes are TRBV21-1 and TRBJ2-2; the table assigns TRBD2, which was not confirmed against the DNA. TRBV21-1 is noted as a pseudogene. CDR3 size: 16 residues. The chain's CDR3 is CASSKGNSVNTGELFF. The CDR3 DNA reads TGTGCCAGCAGCAAAGGGAATAGCGTTAACACCGGGGAGCTGTTTTTT.

This clone was detected only once. CDR3 coding DNA: TGTGCCAGCGCCACGGGGGGACTAGCGGGCTACGAGCAGTACTTC. Its translation is CASATGGLAGYEQYF. The rearrangement joins TRBV19 to TRBJ2-7, with 12 positions matching TRBD2. There are 15 residues in the CDR3. CDR1 LNHDA and CDR2 SQIVND come from the germline V gene (reference sequence). After removal of 9 bases from V and 3 bases from J, the junction contained 9 bases not matched to a gene.

The rearrangement links TRBV5-1 to TRBJ1-1; D call uncertain. CDR3 length equals 14 residues. V was clipped by 7 bases and J by 3 bases, with 16 bases between them. Germline V gene sequence: CDR1 SGHRS, CDR2 YFSETQ. In DNA, the CDR3 is TGCGCCAGCCTCCCCCCCGAGGCCGACACTGAAGCTTTCTTT. Translated, it gives CASLPPEADTEAFF. Looking up the rest from reference TRBV5-1 and TRBJ1-1 gives the full variable domain: KAGVTQTPRYLIKTRGQQVTLSCSPISGHRSVSWYQQTPGQGLQFLFEYFSETQRNKGNFPGRFSGRQFSNSRSEMNVSTLELGDSALYLCASLPPEADTEAFFGQGTRLTVV.

In this sample, this clone turned up once. CDR3 in DNA: TGTGCCAGCATCGGGGAAGGGGGCTATCGAACTGAAGCTTTCTTT. Its translation: CASIGEGGYRTEAFF. The gene calls are TRBV2 and TRBJ1-1; 7 bases map to TRBD1. The trim removed 7 bases at V and 5 bases at J, leaving 13 bases unmatched. The CDR3 is made up of 15 amino acids. Looked up from germline, CDR1 is SNHLY and CDR2 is FYNNEI.

This chain links TRBV30 with TRBJ1-1; 7 bases fit TRBD1. This CDR3 region has 13 residues. Germline V CDR1 and CDR2: GTSNPN, SVGIG (reference sequence). J was trimmed by 8 bases and V by 5 bases; bases with no gene match: 11. CDR3 nucleotides: TGTGCCTGGGAAAAAGGGGACAGAGCAGAAGCTTTCTTT. Encoded protein: CAWEKGDRAEAFF.

This clone has only one observation. The chain uses TRBV29-1 and TRBJ1-1; perhaps TRBD1 as D (5 bases). The CDR3 is made up of 12 amino acids. Germline lookup yields CDR1 SQVTM and CDR2 ANQGSEA. V lost 7 bases and J lost 3, with 12 bases in between. The CDR3 here is CSASLGDTEAFF. In nucleotides, the CDR3 is TGCAGCGCATCCCTAGGGGACACTGAAGCTTTCTTT.